Given below is one T cell receptor (beta chain) in context. What it binds is not known. The CDR3 covers 14 residues. V was trimmed by 2 bases and J by 0 bases, leaving 11 bases between them. Germline V gene sequence: CDR1 GTSNPN, CDR2 SVGIG (reference sequence). The source of the sample is a study of cytomegalovirus exposure and HLA in healthy donors. In the PCR, 60 Vbeta and 13 Jbeta primers were used. The repertoire was sequenced with immunoSEQ multiplex PCR; TCRdb's copy has only in-frame clones and lacks some. The sample has approximately 100,000 clones. Findings and limits, study-wide: Exclusion as indistinguishable affected some V segments, including TRBV6-2 and TRBV6-3. Later analysis associated a missense DCLRE1C variant with TCR beta V- and J-gene trimming. An analysis was carried out later, and it reportedly showed fewer N-insertions in an Asian-associated ancestry cluster than the roughly 670-donor mean. A previous analysis found most TCR beta V segments productive roughly 87% or roughly 30% of the time.

The chain employs TRBV30 and TRBJ2-7, with D tentatively TRBD1 (5 bases). This clonotype originated in a man aged 45-65 years in good health and CMV-seronegative. Sequenced input: PBMCs. In DNA form, the CDR3 reads TGTGCCTGGAGTTATGGCAGGGACTCCTACGAGCAGTACTTC. As protein: CAWSYGRDSYEQYF.